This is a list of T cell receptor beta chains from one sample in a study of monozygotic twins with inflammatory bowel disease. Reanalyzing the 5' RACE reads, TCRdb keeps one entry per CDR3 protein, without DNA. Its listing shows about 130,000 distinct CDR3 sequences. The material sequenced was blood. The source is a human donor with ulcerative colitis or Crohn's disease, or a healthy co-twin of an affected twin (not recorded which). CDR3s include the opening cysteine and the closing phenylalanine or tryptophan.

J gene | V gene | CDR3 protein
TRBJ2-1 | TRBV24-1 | CATSDFRQETYNEQFF
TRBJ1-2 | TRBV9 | CASSVALRAGGVYGYTF
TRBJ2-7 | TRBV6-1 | CASSRSGTSYEQYF
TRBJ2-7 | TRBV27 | CASSSKAAMSYEQYF
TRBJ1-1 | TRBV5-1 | CASSSVGQGPNTEAFF
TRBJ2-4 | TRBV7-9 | CASSGRLAGAKNIQYF
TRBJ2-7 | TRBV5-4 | CASSYYWNLYEQYF
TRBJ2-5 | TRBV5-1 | CASSLQTSPEETQYF
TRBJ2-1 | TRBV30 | CAWDRGPPNEQFF
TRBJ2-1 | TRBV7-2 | CASSLDSWQGNEQFF
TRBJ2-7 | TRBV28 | CASRTSYEQYF
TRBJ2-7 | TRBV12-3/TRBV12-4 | CASSFSGVGEQYF
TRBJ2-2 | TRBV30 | CAWSVHPQGGELFF
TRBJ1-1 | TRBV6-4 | CASTPGTGGGEAFF
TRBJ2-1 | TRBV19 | CASSAVDNEQFF
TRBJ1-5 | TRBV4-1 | CASSQGWNNQPQHF
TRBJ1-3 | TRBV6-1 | CASSGPGQEPSDTIYF
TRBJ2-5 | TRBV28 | CASSPPAGGVQETQYF
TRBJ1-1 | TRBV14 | CASSRGQGRGNTEAFF
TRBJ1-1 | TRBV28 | CASSLSRVDTEAFF
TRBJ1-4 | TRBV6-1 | CASSEARDTNEKLFF
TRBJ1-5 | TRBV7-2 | CASSPGADNQPQHF
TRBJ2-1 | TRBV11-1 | CASSPSGISLNEQFF
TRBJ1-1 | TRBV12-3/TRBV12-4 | CASRPDRVGTEAFF
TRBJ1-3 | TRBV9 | CASSVQPEGTSGNTIYF
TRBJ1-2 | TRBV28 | CASHTIVYGYTF
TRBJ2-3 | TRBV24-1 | CATSEQPGQGTDTQYF
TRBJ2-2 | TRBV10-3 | CATLLLAANTGELFF
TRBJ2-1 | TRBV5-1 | CASSLVPMGATFSYNEQFF
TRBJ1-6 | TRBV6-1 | CASSPGVRESPLHF
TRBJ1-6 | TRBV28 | CASSSFVKRMDNSPLHF
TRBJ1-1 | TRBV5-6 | CASSLAPTKGTEAFF
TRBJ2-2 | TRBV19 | CATTSRGRSTGELFF